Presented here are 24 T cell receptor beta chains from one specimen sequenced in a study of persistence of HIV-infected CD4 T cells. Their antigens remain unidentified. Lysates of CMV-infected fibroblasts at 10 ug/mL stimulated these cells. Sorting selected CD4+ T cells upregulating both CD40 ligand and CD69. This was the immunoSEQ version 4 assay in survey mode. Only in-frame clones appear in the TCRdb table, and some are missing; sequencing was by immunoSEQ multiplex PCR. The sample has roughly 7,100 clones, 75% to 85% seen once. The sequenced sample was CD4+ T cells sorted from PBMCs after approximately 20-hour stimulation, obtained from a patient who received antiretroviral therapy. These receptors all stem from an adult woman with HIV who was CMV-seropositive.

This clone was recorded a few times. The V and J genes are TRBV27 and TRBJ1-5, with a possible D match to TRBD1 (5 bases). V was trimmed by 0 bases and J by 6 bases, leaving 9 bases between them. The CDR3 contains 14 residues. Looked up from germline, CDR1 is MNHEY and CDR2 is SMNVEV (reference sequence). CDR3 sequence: CASSLSTEGQPQHF. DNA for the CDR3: TGTGCCAGCAGTTTATCGACAGAAGGTCAGCCCCAGCATTTT.

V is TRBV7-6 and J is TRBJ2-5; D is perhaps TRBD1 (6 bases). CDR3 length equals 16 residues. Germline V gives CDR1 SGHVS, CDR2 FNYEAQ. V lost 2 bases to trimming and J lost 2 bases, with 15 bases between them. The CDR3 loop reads CASSLKARGIQETQYF. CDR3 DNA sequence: TGTGCCAGCAGCTTAAAAGCGAGGGGGATTCAAGAGACCCAGTACTTC. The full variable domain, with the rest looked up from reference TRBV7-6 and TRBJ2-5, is GAGVSQSPRYKVTKRGQDVALRCDPISGHVSLYWYRQALGQGPEFLTYFNYEAQQDKSGLPNDRFSAERPEGSISTLTIQRTEQRDSAMYRCASSLKARGIQETQYFGPGTRLLVL.

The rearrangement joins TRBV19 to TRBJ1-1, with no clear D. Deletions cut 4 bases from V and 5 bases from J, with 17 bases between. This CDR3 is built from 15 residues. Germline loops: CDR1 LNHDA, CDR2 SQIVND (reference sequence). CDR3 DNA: TGTGCCAGTAGTAGAAACGTAGGACTTTTAACTGAAGCTTTCTTT. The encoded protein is CASSRNVGLLTEAFF.

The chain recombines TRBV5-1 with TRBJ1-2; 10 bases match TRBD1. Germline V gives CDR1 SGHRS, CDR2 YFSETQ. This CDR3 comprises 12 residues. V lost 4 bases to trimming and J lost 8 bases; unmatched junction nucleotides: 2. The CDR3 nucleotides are TGCGCCAGCAGCCAGGGACAGGGGGGCTACACCTTC. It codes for CASSQGQGGYTF.

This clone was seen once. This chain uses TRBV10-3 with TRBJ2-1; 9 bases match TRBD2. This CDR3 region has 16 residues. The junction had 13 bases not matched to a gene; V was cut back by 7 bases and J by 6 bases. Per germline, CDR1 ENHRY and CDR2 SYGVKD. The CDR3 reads CAIMAGGVLVGNEQFF. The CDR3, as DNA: TGTGCCATCATGGCGGGAGGGGTTTTAGTAGGCAATGAGCAGTTCTTC.

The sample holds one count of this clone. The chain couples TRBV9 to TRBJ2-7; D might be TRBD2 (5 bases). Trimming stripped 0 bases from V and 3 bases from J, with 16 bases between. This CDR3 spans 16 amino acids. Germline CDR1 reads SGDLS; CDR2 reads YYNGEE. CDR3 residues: CASSVVLGVQVYEQYF. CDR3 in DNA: TGTGCCAGCAGCGTAGTTTTGGGAGTCCAGGTCTACGAGCAGTACTTC. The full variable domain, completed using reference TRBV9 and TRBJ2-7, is DSGVTQTPKHLITATGQRVTLRCSPRSGDLSVYWYQQSLDQGLQFLIQYYNGEERAKGNILERFSAQQFPDLHSELNLSSLELGDSALYFCASSVVLGVQVYEQYFGPGTRLTVT.

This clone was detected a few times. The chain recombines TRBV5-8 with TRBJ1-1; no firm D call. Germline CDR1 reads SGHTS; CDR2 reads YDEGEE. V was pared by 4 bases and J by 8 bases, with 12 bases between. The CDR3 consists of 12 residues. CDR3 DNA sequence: TGTGCCAGCAGCCCTACATGGACCGAAGCTTTCTTT. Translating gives CASSPTWTEAFF.

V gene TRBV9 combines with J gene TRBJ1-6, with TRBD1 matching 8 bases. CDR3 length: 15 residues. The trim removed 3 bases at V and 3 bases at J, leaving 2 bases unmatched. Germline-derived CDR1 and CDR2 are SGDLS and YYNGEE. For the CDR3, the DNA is TGTGCCAGCAGCGAAGGGACAGGCTATAATTCACCCCTCCACTTT. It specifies CASSEGTGYNSPLHF.

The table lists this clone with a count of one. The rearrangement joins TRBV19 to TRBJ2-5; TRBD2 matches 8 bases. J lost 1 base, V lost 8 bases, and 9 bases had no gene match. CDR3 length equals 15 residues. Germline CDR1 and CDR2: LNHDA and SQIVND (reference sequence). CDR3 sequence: CASSTRGGSQETQYF. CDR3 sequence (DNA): TGTGCCAGTTCTACCCGGGGGGGCTCCCAAGAGACCCAGTACTTC.

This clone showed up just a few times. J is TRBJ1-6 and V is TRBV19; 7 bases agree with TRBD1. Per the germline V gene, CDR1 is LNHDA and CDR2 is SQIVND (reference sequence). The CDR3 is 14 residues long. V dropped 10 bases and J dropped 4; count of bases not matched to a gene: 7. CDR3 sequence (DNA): TGTGCCACGTCGACAGGGCAGTATAATTCACCCCTCCACTTT. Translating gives CATSTGQYNSPLHF.

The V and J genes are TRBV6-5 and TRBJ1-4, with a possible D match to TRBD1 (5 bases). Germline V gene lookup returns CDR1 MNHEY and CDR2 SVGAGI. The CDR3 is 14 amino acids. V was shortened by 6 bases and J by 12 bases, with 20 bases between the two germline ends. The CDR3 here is CASSSGQGGSELFF. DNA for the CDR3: TGTGCCAGCAGCTCGGGGCAGGGTGGGTCGGAACTGTTTTTT.

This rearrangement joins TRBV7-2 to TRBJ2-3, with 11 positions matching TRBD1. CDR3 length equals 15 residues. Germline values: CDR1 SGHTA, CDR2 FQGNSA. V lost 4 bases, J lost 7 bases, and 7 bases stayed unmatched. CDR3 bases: TGTGCCAGCAGCTCCGGGGGACAGGGGGTGTATACGCAGTATTTT. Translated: CASSSGGQGVYTQYF. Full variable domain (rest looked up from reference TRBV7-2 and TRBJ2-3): GAGVSQSPSNKVTEKGKDVELRCDPISGHTALYWYRQSLGQGLEFLIYFQGNSAPDKSGLPSDRFSAERTGGSVSTLTIQRTQQEDSAVYLCASSSGGQGVYTQYFGPGTRLTVL.

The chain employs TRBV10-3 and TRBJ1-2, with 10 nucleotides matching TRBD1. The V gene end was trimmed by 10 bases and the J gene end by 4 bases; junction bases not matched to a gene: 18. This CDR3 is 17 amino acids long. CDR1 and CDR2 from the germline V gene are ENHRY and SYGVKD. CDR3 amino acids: CATRRETGGINRYGYTF. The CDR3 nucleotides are TGTGCCACACGCCGTGAGACAGGGGGCATTAATCGCTATGGCTACACCTTC.

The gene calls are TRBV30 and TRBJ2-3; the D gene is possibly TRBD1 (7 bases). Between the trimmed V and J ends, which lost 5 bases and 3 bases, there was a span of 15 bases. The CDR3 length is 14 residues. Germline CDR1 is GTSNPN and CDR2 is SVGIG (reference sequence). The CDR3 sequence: CAWQGGRGTDTQYF. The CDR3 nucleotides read TGTGCCTGGCAGGGGGGCAGGGGGACAGATACGCAGTATTTT.

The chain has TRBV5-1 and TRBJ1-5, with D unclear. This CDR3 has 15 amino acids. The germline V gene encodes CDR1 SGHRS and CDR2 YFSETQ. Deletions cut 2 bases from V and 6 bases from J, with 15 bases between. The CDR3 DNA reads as TGCGCCAGCAGCTTAAGCGGAGAGGTGGGTCAGCCCCAGCATTTT. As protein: CASSLSGEVGQPQHF.

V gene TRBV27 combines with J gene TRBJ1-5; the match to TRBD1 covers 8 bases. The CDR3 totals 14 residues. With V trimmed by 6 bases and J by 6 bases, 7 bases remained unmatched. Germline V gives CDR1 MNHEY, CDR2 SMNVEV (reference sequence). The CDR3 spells CASRSDRASQPQHF. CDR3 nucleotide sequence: TGTGCCAGCAGGTCGGACAGGGCTAGTCAGCCCCAGCATTTT.

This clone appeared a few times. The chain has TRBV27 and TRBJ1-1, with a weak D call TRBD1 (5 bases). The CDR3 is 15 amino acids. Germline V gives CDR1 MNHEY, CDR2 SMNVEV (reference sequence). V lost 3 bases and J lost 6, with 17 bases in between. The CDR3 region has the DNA TGTGCCAGCAGTTTTGCCGGGGCCCCTGGCGCTGAAGCTTTCTTT. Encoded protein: CASSFAGAPGAEAFF.

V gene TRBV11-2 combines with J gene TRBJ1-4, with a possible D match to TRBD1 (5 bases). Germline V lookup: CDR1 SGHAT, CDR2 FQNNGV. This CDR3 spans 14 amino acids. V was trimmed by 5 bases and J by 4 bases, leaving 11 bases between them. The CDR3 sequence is CASSGDSYNEKLFF. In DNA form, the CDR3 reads TGTGCCAGCAGCGGAGACAGTTATAATGAAAAACTGTTTTTT.

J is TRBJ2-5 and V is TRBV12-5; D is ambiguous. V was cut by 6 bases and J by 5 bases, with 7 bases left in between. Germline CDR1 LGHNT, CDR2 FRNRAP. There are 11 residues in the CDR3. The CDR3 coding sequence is TGTGCTAGTGGCCGTCTGGAGACCCAGTACTTC. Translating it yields CASGRLETQYF. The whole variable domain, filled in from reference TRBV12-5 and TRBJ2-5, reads DARVTQTPRHKVTEMGQEVTMRCQPILGHNTVFWYRQTMMQGLELLAYFRNRAPLDDSGMPKDRFSAEMPDATLATLKIQPSEPRDSAVYFCASGRLETQYFGPGTRLLVL.

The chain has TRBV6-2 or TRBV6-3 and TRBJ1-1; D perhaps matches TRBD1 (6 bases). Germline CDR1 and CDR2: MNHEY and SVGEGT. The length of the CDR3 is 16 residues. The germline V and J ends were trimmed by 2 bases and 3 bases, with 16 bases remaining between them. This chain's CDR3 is CASSYAPGTPDTEAFF. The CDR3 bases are TGTGCCAGCAGTTACGCGCCCGGGACACCGGACACTGAAGCTTTCTTT.

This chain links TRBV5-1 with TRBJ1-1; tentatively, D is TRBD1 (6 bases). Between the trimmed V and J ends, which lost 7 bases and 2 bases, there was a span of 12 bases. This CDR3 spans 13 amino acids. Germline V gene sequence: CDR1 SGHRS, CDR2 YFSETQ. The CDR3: CASQRQDNTEAFF. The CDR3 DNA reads TGCGCCAGCCAGAGACAGGACAACACTGAAGCTTTCTTT.

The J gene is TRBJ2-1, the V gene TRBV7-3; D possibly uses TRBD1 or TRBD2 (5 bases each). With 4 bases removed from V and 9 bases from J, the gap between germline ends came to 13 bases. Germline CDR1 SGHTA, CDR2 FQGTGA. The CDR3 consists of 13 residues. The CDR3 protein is CASSSVPGREQFF. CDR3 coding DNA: TGTGCCAGCAGCTCGGTCCCGGGACGTGAGCAGTTCTTC.

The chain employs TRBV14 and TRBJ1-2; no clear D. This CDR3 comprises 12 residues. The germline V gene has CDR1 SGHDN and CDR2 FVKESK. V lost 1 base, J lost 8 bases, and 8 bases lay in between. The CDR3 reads CASSQGSEGYTF. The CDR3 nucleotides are TGTGCCAGCAGCCAAGGGTCGGAGGGCTACACCTTC.

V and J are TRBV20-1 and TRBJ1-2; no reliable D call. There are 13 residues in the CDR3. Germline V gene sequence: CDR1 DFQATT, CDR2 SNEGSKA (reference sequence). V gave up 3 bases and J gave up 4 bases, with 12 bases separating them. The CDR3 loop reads CSASAQVSYGYTF. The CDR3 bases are TGCAGTGCTAGTGCCCAGGTCTCCTATGGCTACACCTTC.